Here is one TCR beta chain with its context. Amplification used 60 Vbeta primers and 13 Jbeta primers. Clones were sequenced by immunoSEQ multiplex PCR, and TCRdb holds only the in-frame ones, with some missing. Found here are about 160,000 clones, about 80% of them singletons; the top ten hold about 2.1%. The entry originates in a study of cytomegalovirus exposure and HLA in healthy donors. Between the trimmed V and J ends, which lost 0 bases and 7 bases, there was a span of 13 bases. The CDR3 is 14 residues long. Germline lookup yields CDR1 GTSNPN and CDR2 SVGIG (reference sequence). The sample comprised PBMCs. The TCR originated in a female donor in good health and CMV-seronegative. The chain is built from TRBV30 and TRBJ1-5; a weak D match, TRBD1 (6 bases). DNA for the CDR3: TGTGCCTGGAGTGTGGGGGCAGGGGCCCAGCCCCAGCATTTT. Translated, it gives CAWSVGAGAQPQHF.